Presented here are 21 T cell receptor beta chains from one specimen sequenced in a study of cytomegalovirus exposure and HLA in healthy donors. The PCR ran on 60 Vbeta and 13 Jbeta primers. The data were produced by immunoSEQ multiplex PCR, yet TCRdb's version contains in-frame clones alone and is incomplete. The sample lists under 200,000 clones; less than 90% were seen once. Source material: PBMCs. The receptor set was obtained from a male donor in good health and CMV-seropositive.

The chain links TRBV7-9 to TRBJ1-2; a possible D gene is TRBD1 (6 bases). With 1 base removed from V and 7 bases from J, the gap between germline ends came to 10 bases. The CDR3 length is 13 residues. Germline V gene lookup returns CDR1 SEHNR and CDR2 FQNEAQ (reference sequence). This chain's CDR3 is CASSLEQGGGYTF. Here the CDR3 DNA reads TGTGCCAGCAGCTTAGAACAGGGCGGTGGCTACACCTTC.

The V gene is TRBV28, the J gene TRBJ2-7; 8 bases align to TRBD2. The CDR3 has 14 amino acids. V was pared by 6 bases and J by 3 bases, with 7 bases of the junction left unmatched. Germline CDR1 reads MDHEN; CDR2 reads SYDVKM. In DNA, the CDR3 is TGTGCCAGCAGCCCGGGGGGGAGGGGCTACGAGCAGTACTTC. Protein sequence: CASSPGGRGYEQYF.

The J gene is TRBJ1-6, the V gene TRBV21-1. TRBV21-1 is given as a pseudogene. The CDR3 is 13 amino acids. CDR3 region: CASPTGGDSPLHF. DNA of the CDR3: TGTGCCAGCCCGACCGGGGGTGATTCACCCCTCCACTTT.

The V and J genes are TRBV29-1 and TRBJ2-1, with 8 nucleotides matching TRBD2. V lost 0 bases to trimming and J lost 10 bases; unmatched junction nucleotides: 8. Germline lookup yields CDR1 SQVTM and CDR2 ANQGSEA. This CDR3 has 14 residues. The CDR3 DNA sequence: TGCAGCGTTGAAGATTCTATAATAGCGGGGGAGCAGTTCTTC. Amino acid sequence: CSVEDSIIAGEQFF.

The V and J genes are TRBV5-8 and TRBJ1-2; tentatively, D is TRBD1 (5 bases). Germline-derived CDR1 and CDR2 are SGHTS and YDEGEE. There are 15 residues in the CDR3. Trimming removed 9 bases at V and 5 bases at J, with 23 bases between. CDR3 nucleotide sequence: TGTGCCACCCACCCGACAAGGGGCCTGATTTATGGCTACACCTTC. Its protein product is CATHPTRGLIYGYTF. The whole variable domain, filled in from reference TRBV5-8 and TRBJ1-2, reads EAGVTQSPTHLIKTRGQQATLRCSPISGHTSVYWYQQALGLGLQFLLWYDEGEERNRGNFPPRFSGRQFPNYSSELNVNALELEDSALYLCATHPTRGLIYGYTFGSGTRLTVV.

The CDR3 nucleotides are TGCGCCAGCAGCTTTCTTAGCGGGAGTGGGGATGAGCAGTTCTTC. This codes for CASSFLSGSGDEQFF. This chain uses TRBV4-3 with TRBJ2-1; the match to TRBD2 covers 9 bases. Germline-derived CDR1 and CDR2 are LGHNA and YSLEER. This CDR3 has 15 residues. After removal of 5 bases from V and 8 bases from J, the junction contained 10 bases not matched to a gene.

This CDR3 reads CASSLGGGRKNTEAFF. The CDR3 DNA reads as TGTGCCAGCAGCTTAGGCGGGGGCAGGAAAAACACTGAAGCTTTCTTT. The chain employs TRBV7-9 and TRBJ1-1, with D perhaps matching TRBD1 (6 bases). The CDR3 extends over 16 amino acids. Per germline, CDR1 SEHNR and CDR2 FQNEAQ (reference sequence). The V gene lost 1 base and the J gene lost 2 bases, with 14 bases spanning the gap.

The gene calls are TRBV2 and TRBJ1-2; D remains ambiguous. In germline, CDR1 is SNHLY, CDR2 FYNNEI. V lost 8 bases, J lost 5 bases, and 9 bases lay in between. The CDR3 length is 11 residues. The CDR3 nucleotides read TGTGCCAGCCCGACTGGGTATGGCTACACCTTC. It yields the protein CASPTGYGYTF.

This clone turned up a few times. The chain links TRBV11-2 to TRBJ2-7; D is possibly TRBD1 (6 bases). The germline V and J ends were trimmed by 2 bases and 4 bases, with 15 bases remaining between them. This CDR3 region has 15 residues. CDR1 is SGHAT and CDR2 is FQNNGV in the germline V gene. The CDR3 spells CASSLHDRIPYEQYF. Here the CDR3 DNA reads TGTGCCAGCAGCTTACATGACAGGATCCCTTACGAGCAGTACTTC.

J is TRBJ1-1 and V is TRBV5-4; D is possibly TRBD1 (5 bases). Germline V gene data show CDR1 as SGHNT and CDR2 as YYREEE (reference sequence). The CDR3 runs 12 residues. V lost 4 bases and J lost 11, with 15 bases in between. The CDR3 DNA reads TGTGCCAGCAGCCCTAACAGGCAATTGGCTTTCTTT. Protein product: CASSPNRQLAFF.

The CDR3 nucleotides read TGTGCCTGGACCCGGGACTGGAACTATGGCTACACCTTC. Protein product: CAWTRDWNYGYTF. The chain is built from TRBV30 and TRBJ1-2; D might be TRBD1 (5 bases). CDR3 length: 13 amino acids. Germline V gene data show CDR1 as GTSNPN and CDR2 as SVGIG (reference sequence). V was pared by 4 bases and J by 2 bases, with 11 bases between. Together with reference TRBV30 and TRBJ1-2, the CDR3 gives the full variable domain: SQTIHQWPATLVQPVGSPLSLECTVEGTSNPNLYWYRQAAGRGLQLLFYSVGIGQISSEVPQNLSASRPQDRQFILSSKKLLLSDSGFYLCAWTRDWNYGYTFGSGTRLTVV.

The chain joins TRBV6-4 to TRBJ2-5, with a tentative D call TRBD1 (5 bases). Germline V gene sequence: CDR1 MRHNA, CDR2 SNTAGT. CDR3 size: 13 residues. V shed 4 bases and J shed 4 bases, with 10 bases lying between them. The CDR3 DNA reads TGTGCCAGCAGTGCAGGGCACGGAGAGACCCAGTACTTC. Amino acids: CASSAGHGETQYF.

V gene TRBV19 combines with J gene TRBJ2-1; TRBD1 matches 7 bases. The CDR3 covers 16 residues. The V and J ends lost 5 bases and 8 bases, in that order; junction bases with no gene match: 15. Germline loops: CDR1 LNHDA, CDR2 SQIVND (reference sequence). As DNA, the CDR3 is TGTGCCAGTAGTGCCCCGACAGGGAGCCGAGCCGATGAGCAGTTCTTC. It translates to CASSAPTGSRADEQFF.

V is TRBV6-5 and J is TRBJ2-5; 8 nucleotides match TRBD1. CDR1 and CDR2 from the germline V gene are MNHEY and SVGAGI. The CDR3 runs 13 residues. V was pared by 11 bases and J by 6 bases, with 11 bases of the junction left unmatched. The CDR3 loop is CAPRGRPTKTQYF. The CDR3 region has the DNA TGTGCCCCCAGGGGGCGTCCCACGAAGACCCAGTACTTC.

This chain joins TRBV30 and TRBJ2-5; 8 bases are shared with TRBD2. The germline V gene has CDR1 GTSNPN and CDR2 SVGIG (reference sequence). Germline trimming cut 2 bases from V and 4 bases from J; bases unmatched to any gene: 12. The CDR3 is made up of 16 amino acids. DNA of the CDR3: TGTGCCTGGAGTCCACCGGGACTAGGGTTCATAGAGACCCAGTACTTC. It specifies CAWSPPGLGFIETQYF. The variable domain in full, completed from reference TRBV30 and TRBJ2-5, reads SQTIHQWPATLVQPVGSPLSLECTVEGTSNPNLYWYRQAAGRGLQLLFYSVGIGQISSEVPQNLSASRPQDRQFILSSKKLLLSDSGFYLCAWSPPGLGFIETQYFGPGTRLLVL.

This clone has just a few counts. V and J are TRBV11-3 and TRBJ2-7, with TRBD1 matching 10 bases. This CDR3 region has 17 residues. V gave up 1 base and J gave up 1 base; unmatched junction bases: 7. Germline V CDR1 and CDR2: SGHNT, YENEEA. DNA of the CDR3: TGTGCCAGCAGCTTAGCCTGGGGACAGGGGATTTCCTACGAGCAGTACTTC. Encoded protein: CASSLAWGQGISYEQYF.

This chain joins TRBV30 and TRBJ2-7, with 11 bases identical to TRBD2. The CDR3 has 14 residues. Germline V gene sequence: CDR1 GTSNPN, CDR2 SVGIG (reference sequence). V shed 3 bases, J shed 4 bases, and the junction held 5 bases outside the gene matches. The CDR3 protein is CAWSRLAGTYEQYF. CDR3 in DNA: TGTGCCTGGAGCAGACTAGCGGGAACATACGAGCAGTACTTC.

On this clone itself: Because the CDR3 is missing its conserved closing phenylalanine or tryptophan, this is likely a read error. This rearrangement joins TRBV19 to TRBJ1-2, with D possibly TRBD1 on 6 matching bases. The CDR3 loop spans 13 amino acids. V was shortened by 7 bases and J by 2 bases, with 11 bases between the two germline ends. Germline CDR1 reads LNHDA; CDR2 reads SQIVND (reference sequence). CDR3 in amino acids: CASNGQGNYGYTL. The CDR3 DNA reads as TGTGCCAGTAATGGTCAGGGGAACTATGGCTACACCCTC.

This chain connects TRBV2 to TRBJ1-1; possible D gene TRBD1, 5 bases. The CDR3 is 9 residues long. Germline CDR1 and CDR2: SNHLY and FYNNEI. V dropped 8 bases and J dropped 7 bases, with 5 bases sitting between them. The CDR3 DNA reads TGTGCCAGCGGACATGAAGCTTTCTTT. Translating it yields CASGHEAFF.

The chain recombines TRBV28 with TRBJ1-2, with 9 bases fitting TRBD1. This CDR3 region has 16 residues. Losses at the gene ends were 5 bases for V and 6 bases for J; bases not matched to a gene: 13. The germline gives CDR1 MDHEN, CDR2 SYDVKM. The CDR3 reads CASSLHRQGGKDGYTF. Here the CDR3 DNA reads TGTGCCAGCAGTCTGCACCGACAGGGGGGAAAAGATGGCTACACCTTC.

The chain has TRBV21-1 and TRBJ1-4. TRBV21-1 is recorded as a pseudogene. The CDR3 contains 15 residues. As DNA, the CDR3 is TGTGCCAGCAGCATCACCAGGAGGGGTGTTGAAAAACTGTTTTTT. Translating it yields CASSITRRGVEKLFF.